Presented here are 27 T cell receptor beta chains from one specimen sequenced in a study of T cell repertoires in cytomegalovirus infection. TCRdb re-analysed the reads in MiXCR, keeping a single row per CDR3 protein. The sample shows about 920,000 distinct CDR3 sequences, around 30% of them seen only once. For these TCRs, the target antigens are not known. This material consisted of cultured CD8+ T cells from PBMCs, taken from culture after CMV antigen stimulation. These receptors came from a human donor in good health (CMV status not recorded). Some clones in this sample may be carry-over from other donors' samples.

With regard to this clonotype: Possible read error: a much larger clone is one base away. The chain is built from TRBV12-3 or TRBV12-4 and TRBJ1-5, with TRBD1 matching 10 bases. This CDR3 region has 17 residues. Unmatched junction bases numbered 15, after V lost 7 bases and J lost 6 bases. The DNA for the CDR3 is TGTGCCAGCACCCTAGGTGTAGGACAGGGGGTAGGTCAGCCCCAGCATTTT. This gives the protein CASTLGVGQGVGQPQHF.

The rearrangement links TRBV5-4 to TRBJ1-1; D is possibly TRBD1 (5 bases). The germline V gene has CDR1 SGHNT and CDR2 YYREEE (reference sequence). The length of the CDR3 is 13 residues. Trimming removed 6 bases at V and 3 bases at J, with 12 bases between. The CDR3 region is CASNHRGDTEAFF. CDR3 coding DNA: TGTGCCAGCAACCACCGGGGGGACACTGAAGCTTTCTTT.

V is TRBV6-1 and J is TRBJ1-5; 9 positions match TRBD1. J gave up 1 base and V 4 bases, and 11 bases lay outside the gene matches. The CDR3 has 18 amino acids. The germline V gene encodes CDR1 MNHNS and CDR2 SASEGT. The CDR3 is CASSGPKRDRVSNQPQHF. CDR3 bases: TGTGCCAGCAGTGGACCTAAACGGGACAGGGTCAGCAATCAGCCCCAGCATTTT.

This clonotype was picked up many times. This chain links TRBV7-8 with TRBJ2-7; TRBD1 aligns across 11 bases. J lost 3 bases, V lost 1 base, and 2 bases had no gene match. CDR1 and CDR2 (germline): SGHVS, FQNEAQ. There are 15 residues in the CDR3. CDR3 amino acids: CASSLVGQGVYEQYF. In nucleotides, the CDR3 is TGTGCCAGCAGCTTAGTGGGACAGGGGGTCTACGAGCAGTACTTC.

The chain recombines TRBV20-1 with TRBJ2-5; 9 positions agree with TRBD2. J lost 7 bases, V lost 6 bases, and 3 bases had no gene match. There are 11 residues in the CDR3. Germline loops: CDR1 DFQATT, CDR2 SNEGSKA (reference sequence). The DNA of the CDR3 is TGCAGTGCCCCGCGGGGGGGGACCCAGTACTTC. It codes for CSAPRGGTQYF.

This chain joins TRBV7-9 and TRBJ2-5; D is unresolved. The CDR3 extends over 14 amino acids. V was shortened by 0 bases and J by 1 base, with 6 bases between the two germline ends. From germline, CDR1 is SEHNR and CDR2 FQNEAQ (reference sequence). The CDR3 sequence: CASSLAAVQETQYF. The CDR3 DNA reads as TGTGCCAGCAGCTTAGCGGCGGTCCAAGAGACCCAGTACTTC. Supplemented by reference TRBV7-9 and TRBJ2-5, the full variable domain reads DTGVSQNPRHKITKRGQNVTFRCDPISEHNRLYWYRQTLGQGPEFLTYFQNEAQLEKSRLLSDRFSAERPKGSFSTLEIQRTEQGDSAMYLCASSLAAVQETQYFGPGTRLLVL.

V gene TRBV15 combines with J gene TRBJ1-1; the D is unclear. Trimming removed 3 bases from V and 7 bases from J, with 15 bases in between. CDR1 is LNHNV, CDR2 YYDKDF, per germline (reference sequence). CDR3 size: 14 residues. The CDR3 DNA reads TGTGCCACCAGCAGCCGTAGAGGGATGGGTGAAGCTTTCTTT. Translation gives CATSSRRGMGEAFF. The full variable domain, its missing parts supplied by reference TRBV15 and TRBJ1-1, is DAMVIQNPRYQVTQFGKPVTLSCSQTLNHNVMYWYQQKSSQAPKLLFHYYDKDFNNEADTPDNFQSRRPNTSFCFLDIRSPGLGDTAMYLCATSSRRGMGEAFFGQGTRLTVV.

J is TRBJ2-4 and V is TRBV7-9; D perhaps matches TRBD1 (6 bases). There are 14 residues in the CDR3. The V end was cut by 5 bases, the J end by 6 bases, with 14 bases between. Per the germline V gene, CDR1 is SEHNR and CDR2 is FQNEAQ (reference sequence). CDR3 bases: TGTGCCAGCAGCCAAGAAGTACAGGGAAACATTCAGTACTTC. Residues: CASSQEVQGNIQYF.

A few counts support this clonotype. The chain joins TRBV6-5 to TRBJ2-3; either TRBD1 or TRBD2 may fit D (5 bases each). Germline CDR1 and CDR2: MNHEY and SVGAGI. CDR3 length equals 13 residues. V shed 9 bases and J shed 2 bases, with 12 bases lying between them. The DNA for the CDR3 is TGTGCCAGTTGGGACGGCTTCACAGATACGCAGTATTTT. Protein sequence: CASWDGFTDTQYF.

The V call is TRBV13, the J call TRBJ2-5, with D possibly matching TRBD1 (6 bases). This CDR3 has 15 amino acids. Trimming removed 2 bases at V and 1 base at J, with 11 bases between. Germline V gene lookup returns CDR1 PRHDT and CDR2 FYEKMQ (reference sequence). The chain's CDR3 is CASSLRGSFQETQYF. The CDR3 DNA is TGTGCCAGCAGCTTAAGGGGGAGTTTCCAAGAGACCCAGTACTTC.

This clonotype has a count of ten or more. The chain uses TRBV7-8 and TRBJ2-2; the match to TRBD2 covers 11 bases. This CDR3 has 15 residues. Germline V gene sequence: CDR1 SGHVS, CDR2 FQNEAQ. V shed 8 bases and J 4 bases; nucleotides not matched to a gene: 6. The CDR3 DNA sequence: TGTGCCAGCGGATTAACTAGCGGGGGCACCGGGGAGCTGTTTTTT. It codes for CASGLTSGGTGELFF.

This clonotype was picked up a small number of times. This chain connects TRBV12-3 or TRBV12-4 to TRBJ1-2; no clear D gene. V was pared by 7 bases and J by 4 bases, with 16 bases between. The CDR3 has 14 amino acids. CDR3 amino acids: CASNPGVLGYGYTF. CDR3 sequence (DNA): TGTGCCAGCAACCCAGGTGTCCTAGGCTATGGCTACACCTTC.

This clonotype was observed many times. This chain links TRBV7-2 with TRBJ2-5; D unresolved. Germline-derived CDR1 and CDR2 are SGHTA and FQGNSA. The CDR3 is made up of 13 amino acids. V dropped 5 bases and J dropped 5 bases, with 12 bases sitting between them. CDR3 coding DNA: TGTGCCAGCAGCCCAACTATGTGGGAGACCCAGTACTTC. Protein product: CASSPTMWETQYF. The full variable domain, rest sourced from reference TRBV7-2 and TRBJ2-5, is GAGVSQSPSNKVTEKGKDVELRCDPISGHTALYWYRQSLGQGLEFLIYFQGNSAPDKSGLPSDRFSAERTGGSVSTLTIQRTQQEDSAVYLCASSPTMWETQYFGPGTRLLVL.

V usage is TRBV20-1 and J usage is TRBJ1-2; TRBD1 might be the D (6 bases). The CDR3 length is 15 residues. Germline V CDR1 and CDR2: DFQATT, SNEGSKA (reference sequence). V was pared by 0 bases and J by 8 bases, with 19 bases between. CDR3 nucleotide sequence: TGCAGTGCTAGAGACCCCCGGTGGGGGCATAGGGGCTACACCTTC. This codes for CSARDPRWGHRGYTF.

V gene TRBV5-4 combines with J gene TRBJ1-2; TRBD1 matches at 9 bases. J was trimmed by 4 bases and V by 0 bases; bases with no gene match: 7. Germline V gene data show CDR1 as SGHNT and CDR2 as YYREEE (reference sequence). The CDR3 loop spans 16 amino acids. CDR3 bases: TGTGCCAGCAGCTTGGAGGTGACAGGGGGGCCCTATGGCTACACCTTC. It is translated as CASSLEVTGGPYGYTF.

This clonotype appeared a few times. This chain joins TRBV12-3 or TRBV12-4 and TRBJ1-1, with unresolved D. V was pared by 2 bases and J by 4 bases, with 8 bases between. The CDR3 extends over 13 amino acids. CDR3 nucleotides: TGTGCCAGCAGTTTAAAGGTATTCACTGAAGCTTTCTTT. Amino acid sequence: CASSLKVFTEAFF.

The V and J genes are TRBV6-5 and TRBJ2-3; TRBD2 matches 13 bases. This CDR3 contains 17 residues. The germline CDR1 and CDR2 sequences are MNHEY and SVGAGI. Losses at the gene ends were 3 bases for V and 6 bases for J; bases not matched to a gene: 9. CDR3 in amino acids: CASSYLGLAGRRDTQYF. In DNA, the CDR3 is TGTGCCAGCAGTTATTTGGGACTAGCGGGGCGCCGGGATACGCAGTATTTT.

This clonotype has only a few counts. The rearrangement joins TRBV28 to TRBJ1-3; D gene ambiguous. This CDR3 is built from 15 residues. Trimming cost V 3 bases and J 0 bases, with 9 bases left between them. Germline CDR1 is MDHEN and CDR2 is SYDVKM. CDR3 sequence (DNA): TGTGCCAGCAGTTTGAGGAGGAGCTCTGGAAACACCATATATTTT. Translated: CASSLRRSSGNTIYF.

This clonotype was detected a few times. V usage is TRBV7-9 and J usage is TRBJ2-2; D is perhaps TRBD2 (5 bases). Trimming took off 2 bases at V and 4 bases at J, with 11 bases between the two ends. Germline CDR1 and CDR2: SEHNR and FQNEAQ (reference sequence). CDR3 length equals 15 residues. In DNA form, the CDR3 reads TGTGCCAGCAGCTTAAATCCGGGGTTCACCGGGGAGCTGTTTTTT. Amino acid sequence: CASSLNPGFTGELFF.

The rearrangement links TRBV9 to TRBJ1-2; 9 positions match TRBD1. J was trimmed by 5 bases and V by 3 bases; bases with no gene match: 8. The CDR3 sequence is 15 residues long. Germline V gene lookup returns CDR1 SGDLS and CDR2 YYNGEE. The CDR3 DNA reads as TGTGCCAGCAGCGACCGGACAGGGGCGTCTTATGGCTACACCTTC. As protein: CASSDRTGASYGYTF.

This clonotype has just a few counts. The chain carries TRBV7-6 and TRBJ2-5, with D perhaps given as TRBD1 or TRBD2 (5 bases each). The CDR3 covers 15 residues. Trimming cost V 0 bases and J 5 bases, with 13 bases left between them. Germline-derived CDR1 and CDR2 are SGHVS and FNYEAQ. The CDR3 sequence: CASSLAPGALETQYF. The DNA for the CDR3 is TGTGCCAGCAGCTTAGCCCCCGGGGCCCTGGAGACCCAGTACTTC.

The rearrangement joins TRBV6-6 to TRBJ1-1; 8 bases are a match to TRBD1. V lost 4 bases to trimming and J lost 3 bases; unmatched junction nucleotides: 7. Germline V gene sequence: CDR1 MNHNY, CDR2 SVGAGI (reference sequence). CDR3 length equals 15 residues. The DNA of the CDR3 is TGTGCCAGCAGTTTCGGACAGGGAGCGGACACTGAAGCTTTCTTT. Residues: CASSFGQGADTEAFF.

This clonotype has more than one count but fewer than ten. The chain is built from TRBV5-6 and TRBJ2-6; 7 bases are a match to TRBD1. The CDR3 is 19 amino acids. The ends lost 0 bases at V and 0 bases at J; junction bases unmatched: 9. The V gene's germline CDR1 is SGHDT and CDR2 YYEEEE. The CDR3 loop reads CASSLGIWDSTSGANVLTF. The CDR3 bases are TGTGCCAGCAGCTTGGGTATCTGGGACAGCACCTCTGGGGCCAACGTCCTGACTTTC.

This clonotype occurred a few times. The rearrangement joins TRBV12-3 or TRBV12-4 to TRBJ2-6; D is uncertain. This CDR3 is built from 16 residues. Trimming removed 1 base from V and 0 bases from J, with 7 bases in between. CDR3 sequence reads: CASSLGWGSGANVLTF. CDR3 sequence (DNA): TGTGCCAGCAGTTTAGGTTGGGGCTCTGGGGCCAACGTCCTGACTTTC.

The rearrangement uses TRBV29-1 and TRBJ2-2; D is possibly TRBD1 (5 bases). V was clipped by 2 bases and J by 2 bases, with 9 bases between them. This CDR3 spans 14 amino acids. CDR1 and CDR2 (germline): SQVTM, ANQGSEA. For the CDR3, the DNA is TGCAGCGTTGAATTTGGGGCAAACACCGGGGAGCTGTTTTTT. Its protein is CSVEFGANTGELFF.

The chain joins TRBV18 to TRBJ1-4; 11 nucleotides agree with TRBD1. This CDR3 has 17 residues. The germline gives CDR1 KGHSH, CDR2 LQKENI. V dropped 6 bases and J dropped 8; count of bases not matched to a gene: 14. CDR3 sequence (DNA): TGTGCCAGCTCCCGGACAGGGGGCGGAGGCAATAGGGAAAAACTGTTTTTT. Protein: CASSRTGGGGNREKLFF.

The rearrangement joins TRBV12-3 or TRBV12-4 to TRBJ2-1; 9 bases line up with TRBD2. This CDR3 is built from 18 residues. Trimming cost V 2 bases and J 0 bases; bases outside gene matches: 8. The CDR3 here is CASSLIIRAGGSYNEQFF. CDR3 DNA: TGTGCCAGCAGTTTAATTATTAGAGCGGGAGGCTCCTACAATGAGCAGTTCTTC.